This is a list of T cell receptor beta chains from one sample in a study of blood T cell repertoires in COVID-19. Some clones are missing from TCRdb's copy, which holds only in-frame ones; the method was immunoSEQ multiplex PCR. The sample carries about 240,000 clones, around 83% recorded once. Sequencing was performed on peripheral blood. These receptors all come from an elderly woman with acute or convalescent COVID-19. Each CDR3 is given with its conserved first and last residue. A D gene is named only where the DNA matches it firmly. Clone size is not always given. Where it is, it says once, few, many or a class for expanded clones.

TRBJ2-5 13 . TRBV9 . TGTGCCAGCAGCGTAGCAGGATCGGAGACCCAGTACTTC CASSVAGSETQYF
TRBJ2-3 17 TRBD2 TRBV7-3 . TGTGCCAGCAGCTTAGGACTAGCGGGGGGACCTCAGGATACGCAGTATTTT CASSLGLAGGPQDTQYF
TRBJ1-2 14 TRBD1 TRBV4-2 . TGTGCCAGCAGCCGGGACAGGTTCTTCGGGGGCTACACCTTC CASSRDRFFGGYTF
TRBJ1-1 11 . TRBV12-3/TRBV12-4 . TGTGCCAGTCAGGTGAACACTGAAGCTTTCTTT CASQVNTEAFF
TRBJ1-2 13 . TRBV5-1 . TGCGCCAGCAGCTTGGACGGGGTTTTTGGCTACACCTTC CASSLDGVFGYTF
TRBJ2-1 18 . TRBV2 . TGTGCCAGCATTTTCCTAGGGCAGCGGGTTGACTCCTACAATGAGCAGTTCTTC CASIFLGQRVDSYNEQFF
TRBJ1-4 15 . TRBV6-1 . TGTGCCAGCAGTGAAGTCGTGACAGTCCATGAAAAACTGTTTTTT CASSEVVTVHEKLFF
TRBJ2-2 12 TRBD1 TRBV2 . TGTGCCAGCAGGCAGGGGGCCGGGGAGCTGTTTTTT CASRQGAGELFF
TRBJ2-2 15 . TRBV19 . TGCGCCAGTAGATCCGACAGAGCGAACACCGGGGAGCTGTTTTTT CASRSDRANTGELFF
TRBJ1-1 14 . TRBV18 . TGTGCCAGCTCACCTTTACTCACAGGGTTGGGTGCTTTCTTT CASSPLLTGLGAFF
TRBJ2-3 13 . TRBV6-5 . TGTGCCAGCAGTTTACCAGGGTCAGATACGCAGTATTTT CASSLPGSDTQYF
TRBJ1-4 15 . TRBV5-5 . TGTGCCAGCAGCTTGGGGGCCGGGAGCCACGACGAGGAGTTTTTT CASSLGAGSHDEEFF
TRBJ1-3 15 TRBD1 TRBV28 . TGTGCCAGCTCAAACAGGGGGTCGGGTGGAAACACCATATATTTT CASSNRGSGGNTIYF
TRBJ1-5 13 TRBD1 TRBV2 . TGTGCCAGCGGGACAGGGGGCAATCAGCCCCAGCATTTT CASGTGGNQPQHF
TRBJ1-1 15 TRBD1 TRBV4-2 . TGTGCCAGCAGCCATAAAGGGACAGACGGTGGTGAAGCTTTCTTT CASSHKGTDGGEAFF
TRBJ2-5 14 . TRBV5-1 . TGCGCCAGCAGCTTGTTGGGGGGGCGAGAGACCCAGTACTTC CASSLLGGRETQYF
TRBJ2-4 11 . TRBV7-2 once TGTGCCAGCAGCGTAAAAAACATTCAGTACTTC CASSVKNIQYF
TRBJ1-1 12 . TRBV28 . TGTGCCAGCAGCTCCGGGAACACTGAAGCTTTCTTT CASSSGNTEAFF
TRBJ2-1 13 . TRBV7-7 . TGTGCTAGCAGCTTATCGAGCAACAATGAGCAGTTCTTC CASSLSSNNEQFF
TRBJ2-1 15 TRBD2 TRBV2 few TGTGCCAGCAGTAGGGCCAGCGGGGCCTACAATGAGCAGTTCTTC CASSRASGAYNEQFF
TRBJ1-6 15 TRBD1 TRBV5-1 . TGCGCCAGCAGCTTGAATGGGCAGGGGGATTCACCCCTCCACTTT CASSLNGQGDSPLHF
TRBJ2-3 15 . TRBV6-5 . TGTGCCAGCCGCTTGGGGGGACCAAGCACAGATACGCAGTATTTT CASRLGGPSTDTQYF
TRBJ2-5 14 TRBD2 TRBV2 . TGTGCCAGCCAGACTAGCGGGGGCCAAGAGACCCAGTACTTC CASQTSGGQETQYF
TRBJ1-6 14 TRBD1 TRBV19 . TGTGCCAGTAACAATAGACAGGGGTATTCACCCCTCCACTTT CASNNRQGYSPLHF
TRBJ2-5 15 . TRBV5-4 . TGTGCCAGCAGCTTGCAAGGGGGAGTTAAAGAGACCCAGTACTTC CASSLQGGVKETQYF
TRBJ1-2 16 . TRBV29-1 . TGCAGCGTTGAAGCCCCGCAGGGTTATATTGGCTATGGCTACACCTTC CSVEAPQGYIGYGYTF
TRBJ1-2 14 . TRBV7-9 . TGTGCCAGCAGCGCCCAGGGGCGGGACTATGGCTACACCTTC CASSAQGRDYGYTF
TRBJ2-1 15 TRBD2 TRBV5-1 . TGCGCCAGCAGCTTAGGGGCTAGCGGGGAGAATGAGCAGTTCTTC CASSLGASGENEQFF
TRBJ1-3 15 . TRBV7-7 . TGTGCTAGCAGCGCCGGGTCCGAATTAGGAAACACCATATATTTT CASSAGSELGNTIYF
TRBJ1-1 13 . TRBV11-2 few TGTGCCAGCAGCCGAGTGGAGGGGACTGAAGCTTTCTTT CASSRVEGTEAFF
TRBJ1-5 15 TRBD1 TRBV9 . TGTGCCAGCAGCCCAAGGGACAGGGGACGACAGCCCCAGCATTTT CASSPRDRGRQPQHF
TRBJ2-7 14 TRBD1 TRBV5-1 few TGCGCCAGCGCTGAGGGGACAGGCCCCTACGAGCAGTACTTC CASAEGTGPYEQYF
TRBJ1-6 17 TRBD1 TRBV19 . TGTGCCAGTAGCACCAGGGGGACAGGGGATTATAATTCACCCCTCCACTTT CASSTRGTGDYNSPLHF
TRBJ1-3 11 . TRBV3-1/TRBV3-2 once TGTGCCAGCAGCCGGGGGGACACCATATATTTT CASSRGDTIYF
TRBJ2-5 15 TRBD2 TRBV5-1 . TGCGCCAGCAGCTTTAGCGGGGGGAGTCAAGAGACCCAGTACTTC CASSFSGGSQETQYF
TRBJ1-2 14 TRBD1 TRBV9 . TGTGCCAGCAGCTTGGACAGGGCAACCCATGGCTACACCTTC CASSLDRATHGYTF
TRBJ1-5 16 TRBD1 TRBV5-1 . TGCGCCAGCAGCTTGGATGGGACAGGGATTAATCAGCCCCAGCATTTT CASSLDGTGINQPQHF
TRBJ2-3 15 . TRBV5-1 . TGCGCCAGCAGCTTAGAAGGGGACTCCACAGATACGCAGTATTTT CASSLEGDSTDTQYF
TRBJ1-6 14 . TRBV5-1 . TGCGCCAGCAGCTTGGAAGCGGGTAATTCACCCCTCCACTTT CASSLEAGNSPLHF
TRBJ2-1 16 TRBD2 TRBV7-3 . TGTGCCAGCAGCTTAGATCGACTAGCGGGGGTAGATGAGCAGTTCTTC CASSLDRLAGVDEQFF
TRBJ1-2 14 . TRBV28 . TGTGCCAGCAGGGGCCTACAGATCTTCTATGGCTACACCTTC CASRGLQIFYGYTF
TRBJ1-4 19 . TRBV4-1 . TGCGCCAGCAGCCAAGATCGAAACTTGGACAGCGGGAATGACGGAAAACTGTTTTTT CASSQDRNLDSGNDGKLFF
TRBJ2-7 15 . TRBV7-2 . TGTGCCAGCAGTAGTCCGGACATCCTAACCTACGAGCAGTACTTC CASSSPDILTYEQYF
TRBJ2-5 15 TRBD1 TRBV3-1/TRBV3-2 . TGTGCCAGCAGCCAACGAGGGGGCTCTGGGGAGACCCAGTACTTC CASSQRGGSGETQYF
TRBJ1-1 12 . TRBV2 . TGTGCCAGCAGAGAGCTGAACACTGAAGCTTTCTTT CASRELNTEAFF
TRBJ1-1 14 TRBD1 TRBV5-1 . TGCGCCAGCAGAGCGACAGGGGGCTCTACTGAAGCTTTCTTT CASRATGGSTEAFF